This T cell receptor (beta chain) was documented in a study of T cell responses to AZD1222 COVID-19 vaccine. Study-wide results and limits: There were mostly white British donors and more females than males, and clonal diversity was possibly underestimated. Spike-spanning, vaccine-associated CD4 TCRs were dominant at 160-218 and 743-854.

With V trimmed by 7 bases and J by 6 bases, 14 bases remained unmatched. This CDR3 has 15 residues. Germline values: CDR1 SNHLY, CDR2 FYNNEI. TCRdb's table, derived via immunoSEQ multiplex PCR, lists solely in-frame clones and lacks some. The sample carries 150,000 to 200,000 clones, 85% to 95% recorded once. This clone was recorded only once. No antigen is known for it. This TCR was sampled from an adult in good health. The material was peripheral blood, obtained on day 0 of AZD1222 vaccination. The chain links TRBV2 to TRBJ2-7, with 8 bases identical to TRBD1. The CDR3 DNA reads TGTGCCAGCACAGCTACCGGGACAGGCCGCTCCGAGCAGTACTTC. Translation: CASTATGTGRSEQYF.